This T cell receptor (beta chain) derives from a study of breast tumors, draining lymph nodes, adjacent tissues. A single record per CDR3 protein comes from TCRdb applying MiXCR to the multiplex PCR reads. The sample carries roughly 25,000 distinct CDR3 sequences, 60% to 75% recorded once. Study-wide points: Compared with lymph nodes, tumors were less diverse; compared with nontumor tissue, more.

J was trimmed by 6 bases and V by 0 bases; bases with no gene match: 4. This CDR3 contains 14 residues. CDR1 is DFQATT and CDR2 is SNEGSKA in the germline V gene (reference sequence). To note about this clonotype: The antigen remains undetermined.

The source material was tumor-adjacent breast tissue. V is TRBV20-1 and J is TRBJ1-2; 10 bases line up with TRBD1. This TCR was recovered from a female donor with breast cancer. Some clones in this sample may be carry-over from other donors' samples. This CDR3 is CSARDRGTGDGYTF. The CDR3 bases are TGCAGTGCTAGAGATCGGGGGACAGGGGATGGCTACACCTTC.